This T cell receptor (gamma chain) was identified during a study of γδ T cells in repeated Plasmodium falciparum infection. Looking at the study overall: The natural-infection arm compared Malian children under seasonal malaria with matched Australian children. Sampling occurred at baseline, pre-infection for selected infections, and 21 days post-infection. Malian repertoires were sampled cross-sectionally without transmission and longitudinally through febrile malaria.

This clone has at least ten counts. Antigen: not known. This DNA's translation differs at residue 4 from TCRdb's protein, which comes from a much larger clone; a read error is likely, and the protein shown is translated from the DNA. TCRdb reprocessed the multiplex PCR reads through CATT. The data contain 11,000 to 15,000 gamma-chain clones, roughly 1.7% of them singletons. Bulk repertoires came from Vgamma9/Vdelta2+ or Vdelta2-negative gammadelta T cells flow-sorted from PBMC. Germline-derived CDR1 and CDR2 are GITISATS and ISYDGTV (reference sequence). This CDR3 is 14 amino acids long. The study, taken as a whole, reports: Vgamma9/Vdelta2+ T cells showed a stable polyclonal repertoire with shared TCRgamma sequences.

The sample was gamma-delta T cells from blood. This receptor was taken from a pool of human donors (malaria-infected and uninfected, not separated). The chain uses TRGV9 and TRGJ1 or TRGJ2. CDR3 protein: CALCEVWNYYKKLF. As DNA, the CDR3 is TGTGCCTTGTGTGAGGTGTGGAATTATTATAAGAAACTCTTT.